The text below deals with one TCR beta chain. This CDR3 region has 14 residues. Looked up from germline, CDR1 is LNHDA and CDR2 is SQIVND (reference sequence). The V gene end was trimmed by 8 bases and the J gene end by 4 bases; junction bases not matched to a gene: 9. Clones were read by immunoSEQ multiplex PCR, and TCRdb kept only the in-frame ones, dropping some. The sample has approximately 94,000 clones, about 90% seen once. These data originate in a study of control samples from healthy donors and cancer patients. Sequences were obtained from blood. This TCR derives from a woman aged 45-60 years in good health. The genes are TRBV19 and TRBJ1-2; 8 nucleotides agree with TRBD1. The CDR3 is CASQDPRGLYGYTF. DNA of the CDR3: TGTGCCAGTCAAGACCCCAGGGGGCTCTATGGCTACACCTTC.